The source of this T cell receptor beta chain is a study of T cell repertoires in cytomegalovirus infection. Points from the study as a whole: Clonotype analysis showed dominance of the ex vivo response by HLA-C-restricted CMV-specific TCR beta clonotypes.

MiXCR, run by TCRdb on the reads, gives a single entry per CDR3 protein. The sample records roughly 120,000 distinct CDR3 sequences, around 10% being singletons. The CDR3 length is 13 residues. Germline CDR1 reads ENHRY; CDR2 reads SYGVKD. The V and J ends lost 2 bases and 10 bases respectively, with 12 bases between them. This clonotype was seen a few times. Its antigen remains unknown. The sequenced sample was PBMCs, sequenced either directly or after in vitro stimulation (not recorded which). The receptor was derived from a human donor in good health (CMV status not recorded). Some clones in this sample may be carry-over from other donors' samples. J is TRBJ2-1 and V is TRBV10-3, with D tentatively TRBD2 (5 bases). The CDR3 DNA sequence: TGTGCCATCAGTGAGGGGGAGACCTCCGAGCAGTTCTTC. Protein product: CAISEGETSEQFF.